One and the same sample provided the 9 T cell receptor beta chains below, sequenced in a study of identical twins. TCRdb passed the 5' RACE reads through MiXCR, listing each CDR3 protein once. Here the sample spans roughly 770,000 distinct CDR3 sequences, roughly 18% being singletons. These data were also reused for a study on T cells expressing NK-cell markers.

Sequencing was performed on PBMCs. The source of these receptors is a young woman in good health.

This clonotype showed up just a few times. J is TRBJ1-1 and V is TRBV27, with TRBD1 as a possible D gene (5 bases). CDR3 size: 11 residues. Trimming stripped 8 bases from V and 10 bases from J, with 14 bases between. Germline V CDR1 and CDR2: MNHEY, SMNVEV (reference sequence). For the CDR3, the DNA is TGTGCCAGCGGGCAGGGAAGGATAGCTTTCTTT. It translates to CASGQGRIAFF.

This chain connects TRBV3-1 to TRBJ2-7, with 10 bases lining up with TRBD1. V shed 2 bases, J shed 5 bases, and the junction held 9 bases outside the gene matches. From germline, CDR1 is LGHDT and CDR2 YNNKEL (reference sequence). The CDR3 is 16 residues long. The chain's CDR3 is CASSQNFPGTGDEQYF. The CDR3 DNA follows: TGTGCCAGCAGCCAAAACTTCCCCGGGACAGGGGACGAGCAGTACTTC.

In this sample, this clonotype turned up a few times. The chain combines TRBV15 with TRBJ2-1; 10 nucleotides align to TRBD2. The junction had 12 bases not matched to a gene; V was cut back by 4 bases and J by 12 bases. CDR1 and CDR2 (germline): LNHNV, YYDKDF (reference sequence). The length of the CDR3 is 15 residues. The chain's CDR3 is CATSTGASGSLLQFF. The CDR3 DNA reads as TGTGCCACCAGCACTGGGGCTAGCGGGAGTCTGTTGCAGTTCTTC. Full variable domain (missing parts from reference TRBV15 and TRBJ2-1): DAMVIQNPRYQVTQFGKPVTLSCSQTLNHNVMYWYQQKSSQAPKLLFHYYDKDFNNEADTPDNFQSRRPNTSFCFLDIRSPGLGDTAMYLCATSTGASGSLLQFFGPGTRLTVL.

V is TRBV21-1 and J is TRBJ1-1. TRBV21-1 is termed a pseudogene. CDR3 length equals 13 residues. The chain's CDR3 is CASSKEGPTEAFF. CDR3 in DNA: TGTGCCAGCAGCAAAGAGGGTCCCACTGAAGCTTTCTTT.

A few counts support this clonotype. V is TRBV9 and J is TRBJ1-1, with D tentatively TRBD1 (6 bases). CDR3 size: 14 residues. With 3 bases removed from V and 11 bases from J, the gap between germline ends came to 20 bases. The germline V gene has CDR1 SGDLS and CDR2 YYNGEE. In DNA form, the CDR3 reads TGTGCCAGCAGCGCCCAGATAACAGGGTTGGGGGCTTTCTTT. Protein: CASSAQITGLGAFF.

V and J are TRBV4-2 and TRBJ2-5, with D possibly called TRBD1 or TRBD2 (6 bases each). CDR1 is LGHNA, CDR2 YNFKEQ, per germline. This CDR3 has 14 amino acids. Trimming removed 4 bases from V and 0 bases from J, with 9 bases in between. The CDR3 loop is CASSPRGDQETQYF. CDR3 in DNA: TGTGCCAGCAGCCCAAGGGGGGACCAAGAGACCCAGTACTTC.

This clonotype appeared a few times. The chain links TRBV20-1 to TRBJ2-7; 8 bases line up with TRBD2. V lost 3 bases, J lost 2 bases, and 9 bases stayed unmatched. The CDR3 contains 15 residues. The germline V gene has CDR1 DFQATT and CDR2 SNEGSKA (reference sequence). The CDR3 DNA sequence: TGCAGTGCTAGGCTCGGACCGGGACTAGCCTACGAGCAGTACTTC. Protein: CSARLGPGLAYEQYF.

This chain joins TRBV4-3 and TRBJ1-2; maybe TRBD1 (6 bases). Germline V gene sequence: CDR1 LGHNA, CDR2 YSLEER. V was cut by 0 bases and J by 8 bases, with 13 bases left in between. This CDR3 is 14 amino acids long. CDR3 residues: CASSQEIGGGGYTF. Here the CDR3 DNA reads TGCGCCAGCAGCCAAGAGATTGGGGGCGGCGGCTACACCTTC.

The chain joins TRBV11-1 to TRBJ2-5; tentatively, D is TRBD1 (5 bases). The germline V and J ends were trimmed by 6 bases and 3 bases, with 11 bases remaining between them. The CDR3 is 13 residues long. In germline, CDR1 is SGHAT, CDR2 FQDESV (reference sequence). The CDR3 spells CASRTDTKETQYF. CDR3 DNA sequence: TGTGCCAGCAGGACGGACACCAAAGAGACCCAGTACTTC.